This paragraph reports one T cell receptor (beta chain). The antigen is unknown. This entry belongs to a study of CD8+CD57+ T cells in acquired aplastic anemia. In the study overall: An average of roughly 3 ug of DNA was obtained from sorted CD4+ and CD8+ cells.

Researchers used genomic DNA as the template to profile TCR beta VDJ and CDR3. TCRdb reprocessed the reads with MiXCR, giving one entry per CDR3 protein. This repertoire shows roughly 250,000 distinct CDR3 sequences, less than 85% found once; its top ten account for roughly two fifths. Study-wide points: A set of approximately 29 CD8+ CDR3 sequences was shared between patients and controls, and these sequences appeared highly expressed in patients.

V was pared by 7 bases and J by 5 bases, with 27 bases between. This CDR3 comprises 17 residues. CDR1 is SGDLS, CDR2 YYNGEE, per germline. Patients selected for sequencing had displayed CD8+CD57+ cell expansion by flow cytometry. The source is a human donor with aplastic anemia. This rearrangement joins TRBV9 to TRBJ2-5, with D maybe TRBD2 (5 bases). The specimen was sorted CD4+, CD8+, or CD8+CD57+ T cells (not recorded which) from PBMCs. This CDR3 reads CASGGAGNIESDETQYF. Here the CDR3 DNA reads TGTGCCAGCGGAGGAGCTGGGAACATTGAGTCCGACGAGACCCAGTACTTC.